The count of the clone carrying this TCR beta chain is one. Its antigen is unidentified. The entry originates in a study of T cells in Graves' hyperthyroidism and ophthalmopathy. Each diagnosis drew on symptoms, thyroxine, TRAb, thyroid ultrasound and orbital computed tomography findings. Fresh peripheral blood, 9.5 to 10 ml of it, supplied the PBMCs. Study-level findings and limits: Ophthalmopathy was model-predicted a median around 6.1 months pre-onset.

RNA transcripts gave rise to amplified TCR beta CDR3 regions. An initial round of RT-PCR targeting the TCR CDR3 relied on the HTBI primer set. One entry per CDR3 protein results from TCRdb running MiXCR on the multiplex PCR reads. The repertoire includes some 700,000 distinct CDR3 sequences, roughly 17% of them detected once, and 15% sits in the top ten. The V and J ends lost 1 base and 8 bases, in that order; junction bases with no gene match: 3. This CDR3 comprises 14 residues. Germline CDR1 reads MNHNS; CDR2 reads SASEGT. The sequence derives from a man over 45 with Graves' hyperthyroidism. The rearrangement joins TRBV6-1 to TRBJ2-1; TRBD1 aligns across 9 bases. Sequencing was carried out using blood. The CDR3 loop is CASSEGTGVDEQFF. The CDR3 bases are TGTGCCAGCAGTGAAGGGACAGGGGTCGATGAGCAGTTCTTC.